The rows below give T cell receptor beta chains drawn from one sample of a study of shared clonotypes between healthy human individuals. This table comes from immunoSEQ multiplex PCR, and its TCRdb copy is limited to in-frame clones, with some not included. The sample comprises around 2,000,000 clones, about 93% of which are singletons, and roughly 1.7% rests with the top ten. Specimen: naive CD8+ T cells from PBMCs. These receptors came from a man younger than 35 in good health. Some clones in this sample may be carry-over from other donors' samples. Both conserved end residues are part of each CDR3. D genes are given only for firm matches. Some rows mark clone size as missing; the rest say once, few, many or name a class of expanded clone.

-	-	TRBV4-1	TRBJ2-7	CASSPRDSPWEQYF	TGCGCCAGCAGCCCTCGGGACTCTCCGTGGGAGCAGTACTTC
-	-	TRBV27	TRBJ1-1	CASSLSATGLAEAFF	TGTGCCAGCAGTTTATCGGCGACAGGTCTGGCTGAAGCTTTCTTT
-	-	TRBV30	TRBJ2-7	CACYDGGQSYEQYF	TGTGCCTGCTACGACGGAGGCCAATCCTACGAGCAGTACTTC
-	-	TRBV9	TRBJ1-4	CASSVAQNGEKLFF	TGTGCCAGCAGCGTAGCTCAGAACGGTGAAAAACTGTTTTTT
-	-	TRBV28	TRBJ1-2	CASTPVGDFFYGYTF	TGTGCCAGCACCCCGGTCGGGGACTTCTTCTATGGCTACACCTTC
-	TRBD2	TRBV19	TRBJ2-1	CASSPLAGGLNEQFF	TGTGCCAGTAGCCCACTAGCGGGGGGATTGAATGAGCAGTTCTTC
-	-	TRBV6-1	TRBJ2-5	CASSELDLQQETQYF	TGTGCCAGCAGTGAACTGGACCTACAACAAGAGACCCAGTACTTC
-	-	TRBV12-5	TRBJ2-2	CASGPFNTGELFF	TGTGCTAGTGGACCTTTTAACACCGGGGAGCTGTTTTTT
-	-	TRBV30	TRBJ1-4	CAWSVLYGGPNEKLFF	TGTGCCTGGAGTGTACTTTACGGGGGACCTAATGAAAAACTGTTTTTT
-	TRBD2	TRBV4-1	TRBJ2-3	CASSHGLADTQYF	TGCGCCAGCAGCCATGGACTAGCGGATACGCAGTATTTT
-	TRBD2	TRBV9	TRBJ2-1	CASSVTSGETSYNEQFF	TGTGCCAGCAGCGTAACTAGCGGAGAAACCTCCTACAATGAGCAGTTCTTC
-	-	TRBV28	TRBJ2-7	CASRIGGTSYEQYF	TGTGCCAGCAGAATTGGCGGGACCTCCTACGAGCAGTACTTC
once	-	TRBV11-2	TRBJ1-3	CASSSYRPGNTIYF	TGTGCCAGCAGCTCTTACCGCCCTGGAAACACCATATATTTT
-	-	TRBV6-1	TRBJ1-2	CASSEGTATNYGYTF	TGTGCCAGCAGTGAAGGGACCGCAACTAACTATGGCTACACCTTC
-	-	TRBV28	TRBJ1-1	CASSLGGENTEAFF	TGTGCCAGCAGTTTAGGGGGCGAGAACACTGAAGCTTTCTTT